This T cell receptor beta chain was documented in a study of cytomegalovirus exposure and HLA in healthy donors. V was clipped by 6 bases and J by 0 bases, with 11 bases between them. CDR1 and CDR2 (germline): SNHLY, FYNNEI. The CDR3 runs to 14 residues. Some clones are missing from TCRdb's copy, which holds only in-frame ones; the method was immunoSEQ multiplex PCR. The data show 190,000 or so clones, roughly four fifths seen once. The chain couples TRBV2 to TRBJ1-1; the D gene is possibly TRBD1 (6 bases). The receptor comes from a woman aged 18-29 years in good health and CMV-seropositive. Specimen: PBMCs. The CDR3 is CASSRTGLNTEAFF. In DNA, the CDR3 is TGTGCCAGCAGCAGAACAGGGTTGAACACTGAAGCTTTCTTT.